This T cell receptor beta chain was found in a study of blood T cells in healthy people across ages. For the study at large: Capturing about one barcoded beta molecule per two T cells was achieved by template switching.

Each sample yielded at least 5 micrograms of PBMC total RNA. V shed 2 bases and J shed 6 bases, with 10 bases lying between them. The CDR3 length is 13 residues. Germline CDR1 ENHRY, CDR2 SYGVKD. Alongside a J-beta primer mix, a sample-barcoded 5' primer served in a second PCR lasting roughly 6 to 11 cycles. A single record per CDR3 protein comes from TCRdb applying MiXCR to the 5' RACE reads. The repertoire consists of around 1,600,000 distinct CDR3 sequences, with around 40% occurring once and the leading ten covering about 4%. For this clonotype: Antigen unknown.

Overall study findings and caveats: Nothing was known about donor CMV status, and this possibly confounded expanded clonotype changes.

The sequence came from a woman aged 18-35 years in good health. What was sequenced was blood. The chain is built from TRBV10-3 and TRBJ1-1; D ambiguous. The DNA for the CDR3 is TGTGCCATCAGTGAGGGCCCAAACGCTGAAGCTTTCTTT. As protein: CAISEGPNAEAFF.